This TCR beta chain was sequenced in a study of blood T cells in healthy people across ages. Worth noting for this clonotype: Its specificity is not known.

Next came a second PCR, run for roughly 6 to 11 cycles, which used a sample-barcoded 5' primer along with a J-beta primer mix. TCRdb recomputed calls from the 5' RACE reads with MiXCR, one row per CDR3 protein. The sample has approximately 1,700,000 distinct CDR3 sequences; 35% to 50% are singletons. Findings of the study overall: CMV infection status of these donors was not known.

CDR3 length: 15 amino acids. Germline CDR1 is SGHTA and CDR2 is FQGNSA. V was pared by 1 base and J by 4 bases, with 11 bases between. This chain connects TRBV7-2 to TRBJ1-5; TRBD1 is a possible D gene (5 bases). The sequence derives from a human donor in good health. The specimen was blood. In DNA form, the CDR3 reads TGTGCCAGCAGCTTAGAGGGGACTGGGAATCAGCCCCAGCATTTT. Its translation is CASSLEGTGNQPQHF.